Detailed here is one T cell receptor (beta chain). This record belongs to a study of T cell changes during pregnancy in multiple sclerosis. The method was immunoSEQ multiplex PCR; TCRdb's version includes in-frame clones alone and lacks a portion of them. Found here are about 100,000 clones, approximately 94% of them singletons; the top ten hold 0.9%. Germline CDR1 and CDR2: MDHEN and SYDVKM. Trimming removed 9 bases at V and 6 bases at J, with 8 bases between. This CDR3 spans 10 amino acids. This TCR was sampled from a female donor with multiple sclerosis, enrolled in a pregnancy study. This material consisted of peripheral blood, taken before pregnancy. The chain has TRBV28 and TRBJ1-2; D gene uncertain. The CDR3: CASSSNGYTF. DNA of the CDR3: TGTGCCAGTTCATCTAATGGCTACACCTTC.